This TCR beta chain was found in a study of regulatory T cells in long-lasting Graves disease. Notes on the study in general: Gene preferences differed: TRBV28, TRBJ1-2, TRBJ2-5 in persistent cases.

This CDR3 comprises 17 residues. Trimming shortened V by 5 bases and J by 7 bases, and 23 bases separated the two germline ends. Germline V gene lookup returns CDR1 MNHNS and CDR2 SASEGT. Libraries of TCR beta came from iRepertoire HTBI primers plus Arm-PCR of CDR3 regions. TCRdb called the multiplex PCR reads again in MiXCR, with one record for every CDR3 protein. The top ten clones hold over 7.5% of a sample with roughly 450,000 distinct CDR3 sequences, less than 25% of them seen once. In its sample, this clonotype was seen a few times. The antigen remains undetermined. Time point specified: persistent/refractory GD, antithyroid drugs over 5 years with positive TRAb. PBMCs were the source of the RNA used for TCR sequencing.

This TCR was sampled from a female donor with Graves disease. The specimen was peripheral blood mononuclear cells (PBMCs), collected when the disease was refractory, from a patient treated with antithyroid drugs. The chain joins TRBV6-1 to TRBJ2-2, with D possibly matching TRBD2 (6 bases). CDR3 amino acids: CASSKLVWSGEIGELFF. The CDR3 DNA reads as TGTGCCAGCAGTAAGCTTGTGTGGTCGGGAGAGATCGGGGAGCTGTTTTTT.